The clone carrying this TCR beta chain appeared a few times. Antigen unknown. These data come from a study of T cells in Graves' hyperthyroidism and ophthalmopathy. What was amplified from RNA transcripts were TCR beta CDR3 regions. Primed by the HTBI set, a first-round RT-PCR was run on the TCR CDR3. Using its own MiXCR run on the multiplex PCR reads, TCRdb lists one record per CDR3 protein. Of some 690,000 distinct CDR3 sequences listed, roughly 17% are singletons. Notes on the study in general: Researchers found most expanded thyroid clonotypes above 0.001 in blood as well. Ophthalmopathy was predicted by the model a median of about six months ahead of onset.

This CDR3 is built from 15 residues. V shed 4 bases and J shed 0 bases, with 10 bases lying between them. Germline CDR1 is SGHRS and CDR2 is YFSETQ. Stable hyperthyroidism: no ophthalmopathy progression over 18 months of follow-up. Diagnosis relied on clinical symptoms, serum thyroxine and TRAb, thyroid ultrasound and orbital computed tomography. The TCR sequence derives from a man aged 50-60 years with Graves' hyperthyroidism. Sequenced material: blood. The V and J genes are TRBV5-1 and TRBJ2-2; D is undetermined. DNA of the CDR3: TGCGCCAGCAGCCCTTCCACAGCGAACACCGGGGAGCTGTTTTTT. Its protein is CASSPSTANTGELFF.